This T cell receptor beta chain originates from a study of cytomegalovirus exposure and HLA in healthy donors. Study-level points and caveats: High sensitivity and specificity were reportedly achieved when the classifier diagnosed cytomegalovirus status. In vitro experiments confirmed that a few CMV-associated chains were specific for CMV antigens. Whilst most TCR sequences proved rare, a subset of public TCRs occurred across many donors.

Profiled with immunoSEQ multiplex PCR; TCRdb holds only in-frame clones, not every one. The data show some 85,000 clones, approximately 96% seen once. Worth noting for this clone: Its antigen remains unidentified.

V dropped 5 bases and J dropped 4 bases, with 15 bases sitting between them. CDR1 and CDR2 (germline): LNHDA, SQIVND (reference sequence). CDR3 length: 14 amino acids. This chain links TRBV19 with TRBJ2-7; D gene ambiguous. Specimen: PBMCs. This sequence was found in a woman aged 18-29 years in good health and CMV-seronegative. The CDR3, as DNA: TGTGCCAGTAGTGAGCAAGTGCGGTCGTACGAGCAGTACTTC. Amino acid sequence: CASSEQVRSYEQYF. Variable domain in full (rest from reference TRBV19 and TRBJ2-7): DGGITQSPKYLFRKEGQNVTLSCEQNLNHDAMYWYRQDPGQGLRLIYYSQIVNDFQKGDIAEGYSVSREKKESFPLTVTSAQKNPTAFYLCASSEQVRSYEQYFGPGTRLTVT.